This entry describes one T cell receptor (beta chain). How the authors handled the data: The assay estimated nucleated cells by amplifying reference gene primers. Data came from immunoSEQ multiplex PCR; TCRdb stores just in-frame clones and leaves some out. The V and J calls and clone size were taken over from that table, and D and trimming were inferred from the DNA. The sample lists roughly 190,000 clones; 82% were seen once. While infection was still active, Seattle patients were enrolled and then followed longitudinally. The germline V gene encodes CDR1 SGHTA and CDR2 FQGNSA. This CDR3 is 15 amino acids long. Between the trimmed V and J ends, which lost 4 bases and 4 bases, there was a span of 14 bases. The sample is drawn from a study of blood T cell repertoires in COVID-19. Background on the study: COVID-19 samples collected from the United States, Italy and Spain covered acute and convalescent phases. Sample material is recorded as cDNA or gDNA derived from T cells, B-cell-depleted T cells, or PBMCs.

Source material: peripheral blood. The origin of this receptor is a woman aged 60 to 75 with COVID-19, enrolled during active disease. The chain uses TRBV7-2 and TRBJ2-4; D perhaps matches TRBD2 (5 bases). CDR3 loop: CASSWNLAGKNIQYF. CDR3 nucleotides: TGTGCCAGCAGCTGGAACCTCGCGGGTAAAAACATTCAGTACTTC.